Below, 19 T cell receptor beta chains from the same sample are listed, as sequenced in a study of breast tumors, draining lymph nodes, adjacent tissues. Axillary draining lymph nodes of breast cancer patients supplied the node samples. TCRdb called the multiplex PCR reads again in MiXCR, with one record for every CDR3 protein. The sample consists of approximately 130,000 distinct CDR3 sequences, about 22% of them appearing once. Source material: axillary lymph node tissue. The receptors shown here come from a female donor with breast cancer. Some clones in this sample may be carry-over from other donors' samples.

This clonotype was observed at least ten times. The chain recombines TRBV20-1 with TRBJ2-3, with TRBD1 matching over 7 bases. The germline gives CDR1 DFQATT, CDR2 SNEGSKA (reference sequence). J was trimmed by 0 bases and V by 3 bases; bases with no gene match: 9. The CDR3 contains 16 residues. The CDR3 loop is CSASVEGQISTDTQYF. The CDR3 nucleotides read TGCAGTGCTAGCGTTGAGGGACAGATTAGCACAGATACGCAGTATTTT.

This clonotype was seen at least ten times. The chain recombines TRBV15 with TRBJ2-7; possibly TRBD2 for D (5 bases). The CDR3 spans 14 residues. Germline CDR1 is LNHNV and CDR2 is YYDKDF (reference sequence). Trimming took off 8 bases at V and 1 base at J, with 15 bases between the two ends. The CDR3 DNA reads TGTGCCACCCCTCCGGACTTCGTATCCTACGAGCAGTACTTC. It yields the protein CATPPDFVSYEQYF.

This clonotype appeared many times. The rearrangement joins TRBV7-8 to TRBJ2-1; possibly TRBD2 for D (5 bases). Per germline, CDR1 SGHVS and CDR2 FQNEAQ. The V and J ends lost 1 base and 0 bases respectively, with 16 bases between them. The CDR3 contains 18 residues. The CDR3 sequence is CASSLGVPAAYSYNEQFF. The CDR3 bases are TGTGCCAGCAGCTTAGGGGTCCCAGCGGCCTACTCCTACAATGAGCAGTTCTTC. The full variable domain, its missing parts supplied by reference TRBV7-8 and TRBJ2-1, is GAGVSQSPRYKVAKRGQDVALRCDPISGHVSLFWYQQALGQGPEFLTYFQNEAQLDKSGLPSDRFFAERPEGSVSTLKIQRTQQEDSAVYLCASSLGVPAAYSYNEQFFGPGTRLTVL.

About this clonotype itself: A much larger clone differs from this one at a single base, so this may be a read error. The conserved phenylalanine or tryptophan normally closing the CDR3 is absent here, so this likely arose from a read error. The genes are TRBV5-4 and TRBJ2-1; D might be TRBD2 (6 bases). From germline, CDR1 is SGHNT and CDR2 YYREEE (reference sequence). The V end was cut by 2 bases, the J end by 3 bases, with 12 bases between. This CDR3 is 15 amino acids long. The CDR3 sequence: CASSFRLEVYNEQFL. For the CDR3, the DNA is TGTGCCAGCAGCTTCCGACTAGAGGTCTACAATGAGCAGTTCCTC.

Concerning this clonotype itself: A much bigger clone sits one base away, suggesting this may be a read error. This rearrangement joins TRBV28 to TRBJ2-7, with D possibly matching TRBD2 (5 bases). Germline CDR1 is MDHEN and CDR2 is SYDVKM. The CDR3 sequence is 14 residues long. The CDR3 reads CASNTMRGDYGQYF. CDR3 nucleotide sequence: TGTGCCAGCAACACCATGAGAGGCGACTACGGGCAGTACTTC.

This clonotype was observed many times. V gene TRBV6-5 combines with J gene TRBJ2-7; maybe TRBD1 (7 bases). Trimming cost V 1 base and J 4 bases, with 11 bases left between them. Germline CDR1 MNHEY, CDR2 SVGAGI. The CDR3 spans 14 residues. This chain's CDR3 is CASSYFAGGYEQYF. The CDR3 coding sequence is TGTGCCAGCAGTTACTTCGCAGGGGGGTACGAGCAGTACTTC.

Comment on this clonotype: A much larger clone lies a single base off, so this may be a read error. V usage is TRBV14 and J usage is TRBJ2-7; D is unresolved. The CDR3 is 13 residues long. The germline V gene has CDR1 SGHDN and CDR2 FVKESK. CDR3 protein: CASNPSPRYERYF. CDR3 sequence (DNA): TGTGCCAGCAACCCAAGCCCCAGATACGAGCGGTACTTC.

In regard to this clonotype: Just one base apart from a much larger clone, this may be a read error. This rearrangement joins TRBV19 to TRBJ2-2; D is uncertain. V shed 7 bases and J shed 4 bases, with 19 bases lying between them. The CDR3 is 16 amino acids. CDR1 and CDR2 (germline): LNHDA, SQIVND (reference sequence). CDR3 in DNA: TGTGCCAGTATGTCTTCGGGTAGTAAGAGCACCGGGGAGCTGTTTTTT. Amino acid sequence: CASMSSGSKSTGELFF. Combining the CDR3 with reference TRBV19 and TRBJ2-2 gives the whole variable domain DGGITQSPKYLFRKEGQNVTLSCEQNLNHDAMYWYRQDPGQGLRLIYYSQIVNDFQKGDIAEGYSVSREKKESFPLTVTSAQKNPTAFYLCASMSSGSKSTGELFFGEGSRLTVL.

This clonotype was found many times. This chain uses TRBV10-1 with TRBJ2-3; tentatively, D is TRBD2 (6 bases). V gave up 8 bases and J gave up 5 bases, with 17 bases separating them. CDR1 is WNHNN, CDR2 SYGVQD, per germline (reference sequence). This CDR3 is 14 amino acids long. Written as DNA, the CDR3 is TGCGCCAGCGCGACGGGGGATCTTGTAGATACGCAGTATTTT. Amino acids: CASATGDLVDTQYF.

In this sample, this clonotype turned up many times. The chain carries TRBV2 and TRBJ2-1; D not certain. Trimming left V 8 bases short and J 7 bases short, with 9 bases between. Germline assignment: CDR1 SNHLY and CDR2 FYNNEI. This CDR3 spans 11 amino acids. The CDR3 coding sequence is TGTGCCAGCCAGAGTACTAATGAGCAGTTCTTC. It specifies CASQSTNEQFF.

On this clonotype itself: This may come from a read error, since a much larger clone is one base off. The chain is built from TRBV6-2 or TRBV6-3 and TRBJ2-1; 7 bases are shared with TRBD2. CDR1 MNHEY and CDR2 SVGEGT come from the germline V gene. The CDR3 is 12 amino acids. The CDR3 nucleotides are TGTGCCAGCGGGGGGGATAGGTATGAGCAGCTCTTC. This encodes CASGGDRYEQLF.

Many counts were recorded for this clonotype. The V call is TRBV20-1, the J call TRBJ2-7, with a weak D call TRBD1 (6 bases). V was cut by 0 bases and J by 7 bases, with 16 bases left in between. Looked up from germline, CDR1 is DFQATT and CDR2 is SNEGSKA (reference sequence). The CDR3 runs to 14 residues. CDR3 in amino acids: CSARDPTGPWEQYF. DNA for the CDR3: TGCAGTGCTAGAGACCCGACAGGCCCTTGGGAGCAGTACTTC.

The table lists this clonotype with many counts. V gene TRBV20-1 combines with J gene TRBJ2-7; TRBD2 aligns across 10 bases. J gave up 0 bases and V 6 bases, and 8 bases lay outside the gene matches. The germline V gene has CDR1 DFQATT and CDR2 SNEGSKA (reference sequence). CDR3 length: 15 amino acids. The CDR3 bases are TGCAGTGCCGAAAGCCCTAGCGGGAGCTCCTACGAGCAGTACTTC. Protein sequence: CSAESPSGSSYEQYF.

Details on this clonotype: Given a much more abundant clone one base away, this may be a read error. The chain employs TRBV27 and TRBJ2-7; D possibly uses TRBD1 or TRBD2 (5 bases each). There are 14 residues in the CDR3. Trimming stripped 4 bases from V and 2 bases from J, with 12 bases between. The germline V gene has CDR1 MNHEY and CDR2 SMNVEV (reference sequence). CDR3 sequence (DNA): TGTGCCAGCAGTTCCCCGGGACGCACCTACGAGCAGTACTTC. Translating gives CASSSPGRTYEQYF.

Comment on this clonotype: This may be a read error: a much more frequent sequence differs by one nucleotide. V gene TRBV5-6 combines with J gene TRBJ2-1; possibly TRBD2 for D (6 bases). This CDR3 has 15 amino acids. Germline CDR1 SGHDT, CDR2 YYEEEE. CDR3 in DNA: TGTGCCAGCAGCGCGGGACGAGCGGCGGGCAATGAGCAGTCCTTC. It codes for CASSAGRAAGNEQSF.

As to this clonotype: A read error may be the cause here, since a much bigger clone is one base away. V gene TRBV9 combines with J gene TRBJ2-2, with a possible D match to TRBD2 (5 bases). CDR3 size: 15 residues. Germline V CDR1 and CDR2: SGDLS, YYNGEE. The CDR3 loop is CASKPGSTNTGELSF. In DNA form, the CDR3 reads TGTGCCAGCAAACCGGGATCAACGAACACCGGGGAGCTGTCTTTT.

The gene calls are TRBV28 and TRBJ1-4; the D is unclear. V was trimmed by 10 bases and J by 0 bases, leaving 9 bases between them. Germline CDR1 is MDHEN and CDR2 is SYDVKM. The CDR3 covers 13 residues. The CDR3 DNA follows: TGTGCCACCATTGCTGCAACTAATGAAAAACTGTTTTTT. Its protein product is CATIAATNEKLFF.

This clonotype was counted a few times. This chain links TRBV6-2 or TRBV6-3 with TRBJ2-1; 15 bases are shared with TRBD2. After removal of 5 bases from V and 5 bases from J, the junction contained 7 bases not matched to a gene. There are 17 residues in the CDR3. Germline-derived CDR1 and CDR2 are MNHEY and SVGEGT. The CDR3, as DNA: TGTGCCAGCAGTGACGGACTAGCGGGAGGGGTCAACAATGAGCAGTTCTTC. It yields the protein CASSDGLAGGVNNEQFF.

This clonotype was observed many times. This sequence joins TRBV29-1 and TRBJ2-5; 9 bases agree with TRBD1. In germline, CDR1 is SQVTM, CDR2 ANQGSEA. This CDR3 is 12 amino acids long. Germline trimming cut 6 bases from V and 4 bases from J; bases unmatched to any gene: 3. CDR3 sequence: CSVGTGLETQYF. In DNA, the CDR3 is TGCAGCGTGGGGACAGGGCTAGAGACCCAGTACTTC.